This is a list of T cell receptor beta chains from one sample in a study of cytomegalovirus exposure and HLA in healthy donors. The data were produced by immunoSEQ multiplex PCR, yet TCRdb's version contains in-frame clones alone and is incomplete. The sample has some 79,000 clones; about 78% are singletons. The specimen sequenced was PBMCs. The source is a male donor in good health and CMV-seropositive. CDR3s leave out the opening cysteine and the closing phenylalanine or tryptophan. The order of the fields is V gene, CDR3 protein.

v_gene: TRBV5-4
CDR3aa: ASSLAATGTYEQY

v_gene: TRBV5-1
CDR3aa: ASSLWGGGTEAF

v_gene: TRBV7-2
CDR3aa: ASSPLLALNEQF

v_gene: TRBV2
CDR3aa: ASSDLQGLGGGYT

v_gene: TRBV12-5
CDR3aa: ASGLDPGHAADEQF

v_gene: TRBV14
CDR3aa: ASSPWDSEETQY

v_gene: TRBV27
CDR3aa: ASRPLTGGETQY

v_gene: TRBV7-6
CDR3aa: ASSLGTDRVLHY

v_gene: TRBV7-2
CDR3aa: ASSPSGRGSTDTQY

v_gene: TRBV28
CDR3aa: ASSLGRGRSPQH

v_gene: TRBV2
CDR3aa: ASTGGRSNEKLF

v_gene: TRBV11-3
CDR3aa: ASSLGGRVGNEQF

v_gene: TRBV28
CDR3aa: ASRKWDSEILLPEQY

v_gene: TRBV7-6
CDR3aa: ASSLGTTKTGELF

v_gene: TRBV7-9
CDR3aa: ASSLRQDSMGTDTQY

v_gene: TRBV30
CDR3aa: AWTGLWGYT

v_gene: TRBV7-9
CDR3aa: ASSLLSGRGWNTEAF

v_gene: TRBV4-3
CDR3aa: ASSQGRGGPQPQH

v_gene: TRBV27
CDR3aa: ASSPWDSYGYT

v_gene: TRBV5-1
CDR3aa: ASSLGQANYGYT

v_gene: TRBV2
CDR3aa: ASTPGLAGATDTQY

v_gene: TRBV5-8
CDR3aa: ASSLLGGSSTDTQY

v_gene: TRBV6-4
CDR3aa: ASSDSGEGGYT

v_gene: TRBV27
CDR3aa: ASSLSAYSTGESYGYT

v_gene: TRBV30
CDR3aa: AWSVGPNTGELF

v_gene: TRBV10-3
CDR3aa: AISESAGRSYNEQF

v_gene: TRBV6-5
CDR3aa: ASRRGNSPLH

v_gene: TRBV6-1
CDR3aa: ASSESASGGAETQY

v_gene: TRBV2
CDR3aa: ASSVLIVDRGYGYT

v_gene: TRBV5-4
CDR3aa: ASSLVLAGRETQY

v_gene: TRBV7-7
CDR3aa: ASSPQTYNEQF

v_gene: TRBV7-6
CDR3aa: ASRTEDGPYQQY

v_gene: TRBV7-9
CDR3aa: ASSLAGGLRETQY

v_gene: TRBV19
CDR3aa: ASTHSSSGANVLT

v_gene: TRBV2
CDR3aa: ASSYEASYNEQF

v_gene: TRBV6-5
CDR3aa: ASSQLGGNQEPQH

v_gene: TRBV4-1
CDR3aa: ASSQDFAEAF

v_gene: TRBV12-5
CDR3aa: ASGLGAGTEAF